Below are 18 T cell receptor beta chains sequenced from a single sample in a study of CD8 T cells in ankylosing spondylitis. Each CDR3 protein gets one entry after TCRdb re-called the 5' RACE reads with MiXCR. This sample has over 200,000 distinct CDR3 sequences, with over 9.5% found just once. Sequencing was performed on blood, either unsorted or a sorted T cell fraction (not recorded which). The source is a male donor with ankylosing spondylitis or in good health (not recorded which).

This clonotype was observed many times. V usage is TRBV28 and J usage is TRBJ2-2; perhaps D is TRBD1 or TRBD2 (6 bases each). V was clipped by 5 bases and J by 0 bases, with 16 bases between them. In germline, CDR1 is MDHEN, CDR2 SYDVKM. This CDR3 spans 17 amino acids. The CDR3 DNA reads TGTGCCAGCAGTGGGGTCCGGGGGCTGTCGAACACCGGGGAGCTGTTTTTT. Translating it yields CASSGVRGLSNTGELFF.

This clonotype was observed a handful of times. The rearrangement uses TRBV7-2 and TRBJ2-2; either TRBD1 or TRBD2 may supply D (5 bases each). V was shortened by 2 bases and J by 4 bases, with 14 bases between the two germline ends. This CDR3 is 16 amino acids long. The germline gives CDR1 SGHTA, CDR2 FQGNSA. Written as DNA, the CDR3 is TGTGCCAGCAGCTTAACCGGGGCGGTAGGCACCGGGGAGCTGTTTTTT. Amino acid sequence: CASSLTGAVGTGELFF.

As concerns this clonotype: A much more abundant neighbour one base away suggests this may be a read error. The chain has TRBV6-5 and TRBJ1-2, with D unresolved. This CDR3 is built from 12 residues. Trimming pared 4 bases from V and 10 bases from J, leaving 13 bases between. Germline CDR1 MNHEY, CDR2 SVGAGI. The CDR3 DNA is TGTGCCAGCAGTTCCGGCCCCGACGACTACACCTTC. Protein sequence: CASSSGPDDYTF.

This clonotype was seen many times. V is TRBV7-2 and J is TRBJ2-1; no reliable D call. Trimming took 2 bases from V and 4 from J, leaving 6 bases between them. The CDR3 is 13 residues long. Germline V lookup: CDR1 SGHTA, CDR2 FQGNSA. CDR3 sequence (DNA): TGTGCCAGCAGCTTAATTGGTTACAATGAGCAGTTCTTC. This translates into CASSLIGYNEQFF.

The chain joins TRBV7-2 to TRBJ2-5, with D possibly being TRBD2 (5 bases). Germline CDR1 is SGHTA and CDR2 is FQGNSA. V was pared by 5 bases and J by 5 bases, with 12 bases between. This CDR3 comprises 13 residues. CDR3 residues: CASSPQRGETQYF. The DNA of the CDR3 is TGTGCCAGCAGCCCACAGAGAGGGGAGACCCAGTACTTC. Complete variable domain (other parts from reference TRBV7-2 and TRBJ2-5): GAGVSQSPSNKVTEKGKDVELRCDPISGHTALYWYRQSLGQGLEFLIYFQGNSAPDKSGLPSDRFSAERTGGSVSTLTIQRTQQEDSAVYLCASSPQRGETQYFGPGTRLLVL.

This clonotype has only a few counts. The rearrangement uses TRBV5-6 and TRBJ2-5; the D gene is possibly TRBD1 (6 bases). CDR1 SGHDT and CDR2 YYEEEE come from the germline V gene. Trimming shortened V by 1 base and J by 3 bases, and 10 bases separated the two germline ends. The CDR3 loop spans 14 amino acids. The CDR3 region has the DNA TGTGCCAGCAGCTTGACAGGGAGTAAAGAGACCCAGTACTTC. Amino acid sequence: CASSLTGSKETQYF.

This clonotype was observed at least ten times. The chain employs TRBV5-8 and TRBJ1-2; no clear D gene. Trimming pared 0 bases from V and 4 bases from J, leaving 1 base between. The CDR3 covers 11 residues. Germline V lookup: CDR1 SGHTS, CDR2 YDEGEE. The CDR3 coding sequence is TGTGCCAGCAGCTTGGCCTATGGCTACACCTTC. It yields the protein CASSLAYGYTF.

This clonotype was seen more than once but under ten times. This chain links TRBV3-1 with TRBJ2-7; D possibly corresponds to TRBD1 (6 bases). The germline CDR1 and CDR2 sequences are LGHDT and YNNKEL (reference sequence). The CDR3 runs 14 residues. V was cut by 0 bases and J by 6 bases, with 12 bases left in between. DNA for the CDR3: TGTGCCAGCAGCCAAGATACAGGGTTTGGCGAGCAGTACTTC. Translating gives CASSQDTGFGEQYF.

The CDR3 protein is CASSFVGTNNEQFF. The CDR3 DNA sequence: TGTGCCAGCAGCTTTGTGGGGACTAACAATGAGCAGTTCTTC. This chain links TRBV7-2 with TRBJ2-1; the match to TRBD2 covers 7 bases. The length of the CDR3 is 14 residues. The V gene's germline CDR1 is SGHTA and CDR2 FQGNSA. J lost 5 bases, V lost 3 bases, and 4 bases had no gene match. The entire variable domain, with the rest obtained from reference TRBV7-2 and TRBJ2-1, is as follows: GAGVSQSPSNKVTEKGKDVELRCDPISGHTALYWYRQSLGQGLEFLIYFQGNSAPDKSGLPSDRFSAERTGGSVSTLTIQRTQQEDSAVYLCASSFVGTNNEQFFGPGTRLTVL.

In this sample, this clonotype turned up a few times. The chain combines TRBV14 with TRBJ2-5; no reliable D call. The germline CDR1 and CDR2 sequences are SGHDN and FVKESK. The CDR3 loop spans 15 amino acids. Trimming removed 3 bases from V and 1 base from J, with 12 bases in between. The CDR3 sequence is CASSHPRSFQETQYF. CDR3 sequence (DNA): TGTGCCAGCAGCCATCCCCGGTCTTTCCAAGAGACCCAGTACTTC.

The chain carries TRBV24-1 and TRBJ2-1; D possibly corresponds to TRBD2 (6 bases). Germline V gene data show CDR1 as KGHDR and CDR2 as SFDVKD. The CDR3 is made up of 16 amino acids. The V end was cut by 5 bases, the J end by 7 bases, with 20 bases between. The CDR3 loop reads CATSALSGGGENEQFF. The CDR3 DNA reads TGTGCCACCAGTGCCCTTTCCGGGGGTGGGGAGAATGAGCAGTTCTTC.

This clonotype was observed at least ten times. The chain recombines TRBV20-1 with TRBJ2-3; 8 bases align to TRBD2. The CDR3 contains 16 residues. Germline V gene data show CDR1 as DFQATT and CDR2 as SNEGSKA (reference sequence). V shed 5 bases and J 0 bases; nucleotides not matched to a gene: 10. CDR3 nucleotides: TGCAGTGCTCGCAGATTAGCGGGGTCTAGCACAGATACGCAGTATTTT. Residues: CSARRLAGSSTDTQYF.

This clonotype was seen once. The J gene is TRBJ2-7, the V gene TRBV5-1; unclear D gene. This CDR3 is 14 amino acids long. Germline V gene lookup returns CDR1 SGHRS and CDR2 YFSETQ. Trimming took 6 bases from V and 0 from J, leaving 13 bases between them. Here the CDR3 DNA reads TGCGCCAGCAAGGGTGACACGAGCTCCTACGAGCAGTACTTC. It encodes CASKGDTSSYEQYF.

This clonotype was found many times. V gene TRBV14 combines with J gene TRBJ2-5; a possible D gene is TRBD1 (5 bases). Germline CDR1 SGHDN, CDR2 FVKESK. CDR3 length: 15 residues. V was cut by 0 bases and J by 5 bases, with 13 bases left in between. The CDR3 protein is CASSQDRVRPETQYF. In DNA form, the CDR3 reads TGTGCCAGCAGCCAAGACAGGGTCCGACCGGAGACCCAGTACTTC. The full variable domain, rest sourced from reference TRBV14 and TRBJ2-5, is EAGVTQFPSHSVIEKGQTVTLRCDPISGHDNLYWYRRVMGKEIKFLLHFVKESKQDESGMPNNRFLAERTGGTYSTLKVQPAELEDSGVYFCASSQDRVRPETQYFGPGTRLLVL.

This clonotype was recorded many times. The chain employs TRBV5-1 and TRBJ2-1, with a tentative D call TRBD2 (5 bases). This CDR3 region has 18 residues. Trimming removed 0 bases from V and 8 bases from J, with 24 bases in between. The germline gives CDR1 SGHRS, CDR2 YFSETQ. The CDR3, as DNA: TGCGCCAGCAGCTTGGTCCCACTTTCGCGCTCCCCCGGGGATGAGCAGTTCTTC. Amino acid sequence: CASSLVPLSRSPGDEQFF.

A few counts support this clonotype. This chain joins TRBV28 and TRBJ2-5, with TRBD2 matching 8 bases. The germline V gene has CDR1 MDHEN and CDR2 SYDVKM. J was trimmed by 5 bases and V by 3 bases; bases with no gene match: 17. CDR3 length equals 18 residues. The CDR3 bases are TGTGCCAGCAGTTTCGGACTAGCCCCGCGGCGTCCCGGGGAGACCCAGTACTTC. It encodes CASSFGLAPRRPGETQYF. The full variable domain, completed using reference TRBV28 and TRBJ2-5, is DVKVTQSSRYLVKRTGEKVFLECVQDMDHENMFWYRQDPGLGLRLIYFSYDVKMKEKGDIPEGYSVSREKKERFSLILESASTNQTSMYLCASSFGLAPRRPGETQYFGPGTRLLVL.

This clonotype was observed many times. The chain is built from TRBV7-8 and TRBJ2-7; 11 nucleotides match TRBD2. V lost 4 bases and J lost 4; bases outside the gene matches: 9. CDR1 SGHVS and CDR2 FQNEAQ come from the germline V gene. CDR3 length: 16 amino acids. The CDR3 nucleotides are TGTGCCAGCAGCTCCCGGGGGACTAGCGGAATTTACGAGCAGTACTTC. Encoded protein: CASSSRGTSGIYEQYF. Full variable domain (remainder filled in from reference TRBV7-8 and TRBJ2-7): GAGVSQSPRYKVAKRGQDVALRCDPISGHVSLFWYQQALGQGPEFLTYFQNEAQLDKSGLPSDRFFAERPEGSVSTLKIQRTQQEDSAVYLCASSSRGTSGIYEQYFGPGTRLTVT.

The gene calls are TRBV19 and TRBJ1-1; 8 positions match TRBD1. Germline V CDR1 and CDR2: LNHDA, SQIVND (reference sequence). Trimming took 5 bases from V and 6 from J; bases not matched to a gene: 8. The CDR3 length is 14 residues. In DNA, the CDR3 is TGTGCCAGTAGTTTAGGGACAGGTCGGGCTGAAGCTTTCTTT. Protein product: CASSLGTGRAEAFF. The full variable domain, in which reference TRBV19 and TRBJ1-1 provide the parts outside the CDR3, is DGGITQSPKYLFRKEGQNVTLSCEQNLNHDAMYWYRQDPGQGLRLIYYSQIVNDFQKGDIAEGYSVSREKKESFPLTVTSAQKNPTAFYLCASSLGTGRAEAFFGQGTRLTVV.